Listed here are 27 T cell receptor beta chains from one sample, sequenced in a study of human T cells and chemical hapten exposure. Stated time point: pre-sensitization, week 0. As to treatment: therapeutic diphenylcyclopropenone sensitization with weekly scalp DPC. TCRdb recomputed calls from the RACE reads with MiXCR, one row per CDR3 protein. This sample has more than 250,000 distinct CDR3 sequences; about 8.1% occur once, and the top ten carry 2.3%. This specimen consisted of whole blood, obtained in connection with sensitization to the hapten diphenylcyclopropenone (DPC). These receptors came from a woman aged 40 to 55 with alopecia areata. Some clones in this sample may be carry-over from other donors' samples.

The chain carries TRBV4-2 and TRBJ2-7, with 9 bases that match TRBD1. With 6 bases clipped from V and 0 bases from J, the junction kept 3 bases outside the gene matches. The germline V gene encodes CDR1 LGHNA and CDR2 YNFKEQ. This CDR3 has 14 amino acids. CDR3 sequence (DNA): TGTGCCAGCAGTCGGACAGGGGTCTCCTACGAGCAGTACTTC. Translation gives CASSRTGVSYEQYF.

The chain uses TRBV25-1 and TRBJ2-2; D possibly uses TRBD1 or TRBD2 (6 bases each). This CDR3 has 16 amino acids. V gave up 8 bases and J gave up 2 bases, with 18 bases separating them. Germline CDR1 and CDR2: MGHDK and SYGVNS. The CDR3 sequence: CASGPGVAANTGELFF. In nucleotides, the CDR3 is TGTGCCAGCGGCCCAGGGGTAGCGGCAAACACCGGGGAGCTGTTTTTT.

The DNA for the CDR3 is TGTGCCAGCAGCCCCAACCGCGGACAGGGACGAACTGAAGCTTTCTTT. This codes for CASSPNRGQGRTEAFF. The V call is TRBV7-2, the J call TRBJ1-1, with TRBD1 matching over 8 bases. Germline CDR1 SGHTA, CDR2 FQGNSA. V dropped 5 bases and J dropped 5; count of bases not matched to a gene: 13. The CDR3 has 16 residues.

This clonotype was detected only a few times. The chain carries TRBV12-3 or TRBV12-4 and TRBJ2-7; the D is unclear. This CDR3 contains 15 residues. Trimming cost V 3 bases and J 1 base, with 13 bases left between them. The CDR3 is CASSFGGTVSYEQYF. The CDR3 DNA sequence: TGTGCCAGCAGTTTCGGCGGAACGGTTTCCTACGAGCAGTACTTC.

Worth noting for this clonotype: This could be a read error, since a much larger clone is one nucleotide away. This CDR3 is missing its conserved last phenylalanine or tryptophan, likely due to a read error. V usage is TRBV29-1 and J usage is TRBJ2-5; 7 positions agree with TRBD1. V gave up 7 bases and J gave up 1 base; unmatched junction bases: 3. This CDR3 region has 12 residues. Germline V gene data show CDR1 as SQVTM and CDR2 as ANQGSEA. CDR3 region: CSAWDSQETQYL. The CDR3 bases are TGCAGCGCATGGGACAGCCAAGAGACCCAGTACCTC.

This clonotype was counted ten times or more. V usage is TRBV9 and J usage is TRBJ1-6, with 9 bases fitting TRBD1. The germline V gene encodes CDR1 SGDLS and CDR2 YYNGEE. The CDR3 covers 16 residues. The V segment lost 3 bases and the J segment 7 bases; nucleotides outside the gene matches: 8. The CDR3 region has the DNA TGTGCCAGCAGCGCGCATGGACAGGGGATAAATTCACCCCTCCACTTT. This sequence encodes CASSAHGQGINSPLHF. Supplemented by reference TRBV9 and TRBJ1-6, the full variable domain reads DSGVTQTPKHLITATGQRVTLRCSPRSGDLSVYWYQQSLDQGLQFLIQYYNGEERAKGNILERFSAQQFPDLHSELNLSSLELGDSALYFCASSAHGQGINSPLHFGNGTRLTVT.

This clonotype was observed many times. The chain recombines TRBV19 with TRBJ2-1; TRBD2 matches 7 bases. Germline CDR1 LNHDA, CDR2 SQIVND (reference sequence). Germline trimming cut 7 bases from V and 9 bases from J; bases unmatched to any gene: 6. The CDR3 runs to 12 residues. CDR3 protein: CASNGPGGEQFF. CDR3 coding DNA: TGTGCCAGTAACGGACCGGGGGGTGAGCAGTTCTTC. Full variable domain (missing parts from reference TRBV19 and TRBJ2-1): DGGITQSPKYLFRKEGQNVTLSCEQNLNHDAMYWYRQDPGQGLRLIYYSQIVNDFQKGDIAEGYSVSREKKESFPLTVTSAQKNPTAFYLCASNGPGGEQFFGPGTRLTVL.

The chain is built from TRBV12-3 or TRBV12-4 and TRBJ2-7; the D gene could be TRBD1 or TRBD2 (5 bases each). CDR3 size: 13 residues. The V gene lost 3 bases and the J gene lost 3 bases, with 9 bases spanning the gap. This CDR3 reads CASSFGTYYEQYF. DNA of the CDR3: TGTGCCAGCAGTTTCGGGACGTACTACGAGCAGTACTTC.

In the case of this clonotype: This may come from a read error, since a much larger clone is one base off. It is likely a read error, because the conserved phenylalanine at the end of the CDR3 is missing. The chain recombines TRBV25-1 with TRBJ1-1; weak D call: TRBD1 (5 bases). Germline CDR1 is MGHDK and CDR2 is SYGVNS. The CDR3 contains 15 residues. Trimming shortened V by 3 bases and J by 0 bases, and 11 bases separated the two germline ends. The CDR3 nucleotides are TGTGCCAGCAGTGATGGGGGTTACATGAACACTGAAGCTTTCTCT. Translating it yields CASSDGGYMNTEAFS.

This clonotype has just a few counts. The rearrangement links TRBV10-3 to TRBJ2-5; 13 bases agree with TRBD2. Germline V gene sequence: CDR1 ENHRY, CDR2 SYGVKD. Losses at the gene ends were 5 bases for V and 1 base for J; bases not matched to a gene: 4. This CDR3 is 16 amino acids long. The CDR3 reads CAISQGLAGLQETQYF. In nucleotides, the CDR3 is TGTGCCATCAGTCAGGGACTAGCGGGACTCCAAGAGACCCAGTACTTC.

This clonotype has a count of ten or more. The chain's CDR3 is CASSYWLAGSTDTQYF. The CDR3, as DNA: TGTGCCAGCAGTTACTGGCTAGCGGGGAGCACAGATACGCAGTATTTT. The chain recombines TRBV6-5 with TRBJ2-3; 9 bases fit TRBD2. Germline V lookup: CDR1 MNHEY, CDR2 SVGAGI. This CDR3 contains 16 residues. J gave up 0 bases and V 1 base, and 2 bases lay outside the gene matches.

The rearrangement links TRBV6-2 or TRBV6-3 to TRBJ1-5, with D maybe TRBD1 (5 bases). Germline V gene sequence: CDR1 MNHEY, CDR2 SVGEGT. The CDR3 is 16 amino acids. Trimming left V 4 bases short and J 6 bases short, with 19 bases between. This CDR3 reads CASSFTGSALRQPQHF. For the CDR3, the DNA is TGTGCCAGCAGTTTTACAGGATCTGCTCTTCGTCAGCCCCAGCATTTT.

This rearrangement joins TRBV2 to TRBJ2-5, with 7 bases identical to TRBD2. Germline V lookup: CDR1 SNHLY, CDR2 FYNNEI. The junction had 5 bases not matched to a gene; V was cut back by 1 base and J by 3 bases. The CDR3 is made up of 15 amino acids. CDR3 nucleotide sequence: TGTGCCAGCAGTGAAGAAGCTAGCGGTAAAGAGACCCAGTACTTC. Protein sequence: CASSEEASGKETQYF.

The chain recombines TRBV6-5 with TRBJ2-3; D is unclear. The V end was cut by 2 bases, the J end by 6 bases, with 15 bases between. CDR3 length: 15 residues. Germline V gene sequence: CDR1 MNHEY, CDR2 SVGAGI. The CDR3 DNA follows: TGTGCCAGCAGTTACCGAGGAGAGGAACGGGATACGCAGTATTTT. Translating it yields CASSYRGEERDTQYF.

This clonotype was seen more than once but under ten times. CDR3 sequence: CASSPRELYEQYF. The CDR3 nucleotides are TGTGCCAGCAGCCCCCGGGAGTTGTACGAGCAGTACTTC. The chain recombines TRBV7-9 with TRBJ2-7, with D perhaps matching TRBD2 (6 bases). The CDR3 sequence is 13 residues long. V lost 5 bases to trimming and J lost 4 bases, with 12 bases between them. The V gene's germline CDR1 is SEHNR and CDR2 FQNEAQ (reference sequence).

This chain joins TRBV10-3 and TRBJ2-3, with a tentative D call TRBD1 (5 bases). V was clipped by 4 bases and J by 3 bases, with 14 bases between them. The CDR3 sequence is 15 residues long. Germline CDR1 is ENHRY and CDR2 is SYGVKD. CDR3 in amino acids: CAISAPQGSTDTQYF. The CDR3 DNA reads as TGTGCCATCAGTGCCCCCCAGGGAAGTACAGATACGCAGTATTTT.

This chain joins TRBV15 and TRBJ1-2; 10 bases match TRBD1. The V gene end was trimmed by 1 base and the J gene end by 8 bases; junction bases not matched to a gene: 4. The CDR3 has 14 residues. Germline CDR1 LNHNV, CDR2 YYDKDF (reference sequence). CDR3 sequence: CATSRAGTGVGYTF. The CDR3 DNA sequence: TGTGCCACCAGCAGAGCCGGGACAGGGGTCGGCTACACCTTC.

There are a few counts of this clonotype. The chain carries TRBV6-4 and TRBJ2-2; a weak D match, TRBD2 (5 bases). The V end was cut by 9 bases, the J end by 3 bases, with 8 bases between. CDR1 is MRHNA and CDR2 is SNTAGT in the germline V gene. The CDR3 is made up of 12 amino acids. Here the CDR3 reads CASRRDTGELFF. CDR3 coding DNA: TGTGCCAGTAGGCGGGACACCGGGGAGCTGTTTTTT.

This clonotype was seen a few times. The gene calls are TRBV20-1 and TRBJ2-3; the match to TRBD2 covers 11 bases. V lost 6 bases, J lost 0 bases, and 2 bases stayed unmatched. The germline V gene encodes CDR1 DFQATT and CDR2 SNEGSKA (reference sequence). The CDR3 sequence is 14 residues long. The CDR3 loop reads CSAWTSGSTDTQYF. The CDR3 DNA follows: TGCAGTGCCTGGACTAGCGGGAGCACAGATACGCAGTATTTT.

This clonotype was seen many times. One end of the junction varies from germline; a read error may be responsible. In nucleotides, the CDR3 is TGTGCCAGCAGCTCGCCGAGGGGATACGCGGATGGTTACACCTTC. Its translation: CASSSPRGYADGYTF. This chain joins TRBV7-2 and TRBJ1-2; a possible D gene is TRBD1 (5 bases). Germline CDR1 reads SGHTA; CDR2 reads FQGNSA. The CDR3 has 15 residues.

The sample holds a few counts of this clonotype. This chain uses TRBV28 with TRBJ2-3, with a possible D match to TRBD2 (5 bases). V lost 3 bases, J lost 8 bases, and 15 bases lay in between. CDR3 length equals 14 residues. Germline V lookup: CDR1 MDHEN, CDR2 SYDVKM. The CDR3 bases are TGTGCCAGCAGTTTGCCGGGGAGCGCAAGTACGCAGTATTTT. This sequence encodes CASSLPGSASTQYF.

The chain couples TRBV12-3 or TRBV12-4 to TRBJ2-5; D perhaps matches TRBD2 (5 bases). V was cut by 6 bases and J by 7 bases, with 21 bases left in between. This CDR3 comprises 15 residues. CDR3 DNA sequence: TGTGCCAGCAGGCCCGGACTGGCTTCGAGTGGGACCCAGTACTTC. Its translation: CASRPGLASSGTQYF.

A note on this clonotype: A much more abundant neighbour one base away suggests this may be a read error. CDR3 in DNA: TGTGCCAGCAGCTTGACTAGCGGAACATACCTCTACGAGCAGTACTTC. This gives the protein CASSLTSGTYLYEQYF. The chain carries TRBV28 and TRBJ2-7; 9 nucleotides agree with TRBD2. The CDR3 length is 16 residues. Per germline, CDR1 MDHEN and CDR2 SYDVKM. With V trimmed by 6 bases and J by 3 bases, 12 bases remained unmatched.

There are many counts of this clonotype. The chain combines TRBV5-5 with TRBJ2-2, with a weak D call TRBD1 (6 bases). Germline CDR1 SGHKS, CDR2 YYEKEE (reference sequence). The CDR3 runs to 17 residues. The V gene lost 4 bases and the J gene lost 0 bases, with 16 bases spanning the gap. Written as DNA, the CDR3 is TGTGCCAGCAGCCTCCTGCCCGGGACAACGAACACCGGGGAGCTGTTTTTT. This encodes CASSLLPGTTNTGELFF.

The genes are TRBV6-2 or TRBV6-3 and TRBJ1-6; 7 nucleotides line up with TRBD1. This CDR3 is 14 amino acids long. Germline V gene sequence: CDR1 MNHEY, CDR2 SVGEGT. V was clipped by 6 bases and J by 7 bases; unmatched bases: 6. The DNA of the CDR3 is TGTGCCAGCAGCATTACAGGGGTAAATTCACCCCTCCACTTT. Residues: CASSITGVNSPLHF.

This clonotype showed up many times. CDR3 sequence (DNA): TGTGCCAGTGCGGGACAGAACTATGGCTACACCTTC. Translation: CASAGQNYGYTF. This chain links TRBV6-2 or TRBV6-3 with TRBJ1-2, with 7 nucleotides matching TRBD1. Per the germline V gene, CDR1 is MNHEY and CDR2 is SVGEGT. The trim removed 9 bases at V and 2 bases at J, leaving 3 bases unmatched. This CDR3 is 12 amino acids long.

This sequence joins TRBV28 and TRBJ2-7; 13 nucleotides agree with TRBD2. Germline CDR1 is MDHEN and CDR2 is SYDVKM. The ends lost 5 bases at V and 3 bases at J; junction bases unmatched: 13. The CDR3 is 18 residues long. CDR3 amino acids: CASSPRTSGSMRDYEQYF. The CDR3 coding sequence is TGTGCCAGCAGTCCGAGGACTAGCGGGAGCATGAGGGACTACGAGCAGTACTTC.